This TCR beta chain is drawn from a study of T-cell memory formation after mild COVID-19. For the study at large: The TCR clusters were mostly specific to one donor. Notes on the study in general: Cross-reactive memory seemingly joined, as some responding clones were found in pre-infection memory. Among CD4+ contracting clones, most were CM and EM, and CD8+ ones EMRA.

This clonotype was observed a few times. Its cognate antigen is unknown. Trimming shortened V by 2 bases and J by 7 bases, and 8 bases separated the two germline ends. In germline, CDR1 is MNHEY, CDR2 SVGAGI. The CDR3 length is 12 residues. With constant-segment primers, 5'RACE yielded cDNA libraries of TCR alpha and TCR beta that carried sample barcodes and UMIs. One entry per CDR3 protein, called by TCRdb with MiXCR from the 5' RACE reads. The table shows about 260,000 distinct CDR3 sequences, with 16% occurring only once. This clonotype was obtained from a man younger than 35 who had mild COVID-19 (a few samples of this study predate the infection). Cell type and time point are not known. The chain combines TRBV6-5 with TRBJ1-1; weak D call: TRBD1 (5 bases). Sequencing used PBMCs or a T cell subset sorted from them (not recorded which). The CDR3 nucleotides are TGTGCCAGCAGTTACGAGCAGGGTGAAGCTTTCTTT. As protein: CASSYEQGEAFF.